This TCR beta chain was captured by sequencing in a study of cytomegalovirus exposure and HLA in healthy donors. Notes on the study in general: Researchers catalogued roughly 150 TCR beta chains as cytomegalovirus-associated. Most TCR sequences were uncommon, yet certain public TCRs appeared in many donors.

V was shortened by 4 bases and J by 9 bases, with 16 bases between the two germline ends. This CDR3 region has 13 residues. The germline V gene has CDR1 MNHNS and CDR2 SASEGT. Only in-frame clones appear in the TCRdb table, and some are missing; sequencing was by immunoSEQ multiplex PCR. The table records approximately 270,000 clones, about 90% of them present only once. Points on this clone: No antigen is known for it.

A 120-subject validation cohort, separate from the approximately 670-subject first cohort, supplied the donors. The receptor's source is a man between 18 and 29 years old in good health and CMV-seropositive. Material for sequencing was PBMCs. This chain joins TRBV6-1 and TRBJ2-7; tentatively, D is TRBD1 (5 bases). The CDR3 loop is CASSGQRPDGQYF. The CDR3 nucleotides are TGTGCCAGCAGTGGACAGCGACCGGACGGGCAGTACTTC.